This T cell receptor (beta chain) was recovered during a study of control samples from healthy donors and cancer patients. Clones were sequenced by immunoSEQ multiplex PCR, and TCRdb holds only the in-frame ones, with some missing. Altogether under 30,000 clones are present, over 75% being singletons, with the ten largest covering 6.5% to 7%. This clone was seen only once. Trimming took off 5 bases at V and 3 bases at J, with 11 bases between the two ends. Germline-derived CDR1 and CDR2 are SGHVS and FQNEAQ. This CDR3 comprises 14 residues. Material for sequencing was PBMCs. The chain recombines TRBV7-8 with TRBJ2-1; D ambiguous. This clonotype originated in a woman aged 55 to 70 with head and neck cancer. The CDR3 here is CASSPRISYNEQFF. The CDR3 DNA reads TGTGCCAGCAGCCCCCGGATCAGCTACAATGAGCAGTTCTTC.